This T cell receptor (beta chain) stems from a study of CD8+ T cells in alopecia areata. Study outcomes and limitations: Among the cells sequenced in scalp samples are also the resident alphabeta T cells of normal skin. Mice showed TCR sharing more clearly than patients did, possibly owing to HLA.

Notes on this clone: The antigen is unknown.

This CDR3 is built from 14 residues. The junction had 7 bases not matched to a gene; V was cut back by 2 bases and J by 6 bases. CDR1 is GTSNPN, CDR2 SVGIG, per germline (reference sequence). Sequencing used cDNA as its template, made by extracting RNA and reverse transcribing it. Clones were read by immunoSEQ multiplex PCR, and TCRdb kept only the in-frame ones, dropping some. The table includes 120,000 or so clones, 40% to 55% detected once. Alopecia areata patients provided lesional scalp punch biopsies and peripheral blood. CD4+ and CD8+ T cells were sorted from PBMCs stained for CD3, CD4 and CD8.

The specimen sequenced was NKG2D-low CD8+ T cells sorted from blood. The J gene is TRBJ2-1, the V gene TRBV30, with 7 bases lining up with TRBD2. This receptor was identified in a human donor with alopecia areata. The CDR3 is CAWSYGERGNEQFF. CDR3 nucleotide sequence: TGTGCCTGGAGTTATGGCGAGCGGGGCAATGAGCAGTTCTTC.